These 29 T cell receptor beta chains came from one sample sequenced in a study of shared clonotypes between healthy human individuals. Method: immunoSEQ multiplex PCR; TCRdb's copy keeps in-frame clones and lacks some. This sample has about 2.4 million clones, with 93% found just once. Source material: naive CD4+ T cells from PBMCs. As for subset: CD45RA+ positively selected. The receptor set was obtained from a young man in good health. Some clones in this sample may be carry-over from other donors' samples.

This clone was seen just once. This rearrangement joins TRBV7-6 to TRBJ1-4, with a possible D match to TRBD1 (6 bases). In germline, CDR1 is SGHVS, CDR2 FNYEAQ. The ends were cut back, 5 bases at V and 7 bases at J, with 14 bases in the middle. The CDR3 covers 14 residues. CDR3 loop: CASSRRAGVEKLFF. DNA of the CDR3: TGTGCCAGCAGCCGTAGGGCAGGGGTTGAAAAACTGTTTTTT. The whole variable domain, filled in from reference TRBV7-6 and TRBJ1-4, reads GAGVSQSPRYKVTKRGQDVALRCDPISGHVSLYWYRQALGQGPEFLTYFNYEAQQDKSGLPNDRFSAERPEGSISTLTIQRTEQRDSAMYRCASSRRAGVEKLFFGSGTQLSVL.

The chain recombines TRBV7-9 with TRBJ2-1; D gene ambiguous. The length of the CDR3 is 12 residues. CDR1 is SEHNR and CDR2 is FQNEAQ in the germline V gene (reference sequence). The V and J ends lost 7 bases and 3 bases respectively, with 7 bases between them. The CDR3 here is CASTRGYNEQFF. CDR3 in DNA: TGTGCCAGCACCCGAGGCTACAATGAGCAGTTCTTC. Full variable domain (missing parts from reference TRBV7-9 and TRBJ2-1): DTGVSQNPRHKITKRGQNVTFRCDPISEHNRLYWYRQTLGQGPEFLTYFQNEAQLEKSRLLSDRFSAERPKGSFSTLEIQRTEQGDSAMYLCASTRGYNEQFFGPGTRLTVL.

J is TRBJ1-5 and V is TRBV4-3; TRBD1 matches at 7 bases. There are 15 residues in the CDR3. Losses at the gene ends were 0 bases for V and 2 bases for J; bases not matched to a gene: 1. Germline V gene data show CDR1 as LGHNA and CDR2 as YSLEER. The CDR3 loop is CASSQDTGGNQPQHF. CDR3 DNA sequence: TGCGCCAGCAGCCAAGATACAGGGGGCAATCAGCCCCAGCATTTT.

The CDR3 protein is CASSLEPVGGTEAFF. For the CDR3, the DNA is TGTGCCAGCAGCTTAGAGCCAGTCGGAGGCACTGAAGCTTTCTTT. The chain employs TRBV7-8 and TRBJ1-1; D gene uncertain. The germline CDR1 and CDR2 sequences are SGHVS and FQNEAQ. V was cut by 1 base and J by 4 bases, with 13 bases left in between. This CDR3 region has 15 residues.

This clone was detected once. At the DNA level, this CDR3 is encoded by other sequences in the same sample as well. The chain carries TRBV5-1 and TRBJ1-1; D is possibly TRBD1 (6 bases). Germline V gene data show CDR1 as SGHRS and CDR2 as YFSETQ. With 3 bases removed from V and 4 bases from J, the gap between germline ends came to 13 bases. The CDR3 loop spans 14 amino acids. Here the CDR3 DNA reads TGCGCCAGCAGCTCACAGGGTTCGGGCACTGAAGCTTTCTTT. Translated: CASSSQGSGTEAFF.

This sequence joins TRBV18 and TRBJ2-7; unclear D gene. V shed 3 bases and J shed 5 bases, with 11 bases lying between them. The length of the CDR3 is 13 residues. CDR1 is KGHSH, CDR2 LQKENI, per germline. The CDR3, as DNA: TGTGCCAGCTCACCTAATAGGGAAGACGAGCAGTACTTC. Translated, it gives CASSPNREDEQYF.

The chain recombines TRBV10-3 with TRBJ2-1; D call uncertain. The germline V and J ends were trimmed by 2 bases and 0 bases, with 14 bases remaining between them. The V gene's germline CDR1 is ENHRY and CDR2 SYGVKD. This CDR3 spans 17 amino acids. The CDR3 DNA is TGTGCCATCAGTGAGGGTGCCACAGCTTACTCCTACAATGAGCAGTTCTTC. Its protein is CAISEGATAYSYNEQFF.

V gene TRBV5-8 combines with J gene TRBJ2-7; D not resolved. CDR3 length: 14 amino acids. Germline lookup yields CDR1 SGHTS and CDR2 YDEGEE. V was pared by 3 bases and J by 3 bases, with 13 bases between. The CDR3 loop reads CASSSRLSGYEQYF. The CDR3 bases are TGTGCCAGCAGCTCTCGGTTGTCCGGCTACGAGCAGTACTTC.

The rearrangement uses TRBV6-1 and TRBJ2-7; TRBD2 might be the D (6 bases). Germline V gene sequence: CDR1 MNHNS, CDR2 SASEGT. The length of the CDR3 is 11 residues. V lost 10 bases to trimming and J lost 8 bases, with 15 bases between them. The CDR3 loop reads CANKYGRQQYF. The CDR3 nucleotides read TGTGCCAACAAGTACGGGAGACAGCAGTACTTC.

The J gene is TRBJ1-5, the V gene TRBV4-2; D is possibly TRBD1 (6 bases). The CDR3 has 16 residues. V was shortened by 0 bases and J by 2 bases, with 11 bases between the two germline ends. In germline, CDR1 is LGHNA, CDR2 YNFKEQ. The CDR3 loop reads CASSQEGGLGNQPQHF. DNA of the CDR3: TGTGCCAGCAGCCAAGAAGGGGGGTTGGGCAATCAGCCCCAGCATTTT.

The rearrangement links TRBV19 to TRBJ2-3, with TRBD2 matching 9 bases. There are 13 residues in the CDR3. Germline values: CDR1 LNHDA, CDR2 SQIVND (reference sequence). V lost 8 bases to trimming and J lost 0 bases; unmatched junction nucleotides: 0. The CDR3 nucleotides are TGTGCCAGTCTAGCGGGAAGCACAGATACGCAGTATTTT. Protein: CASLAGSTDTQYF. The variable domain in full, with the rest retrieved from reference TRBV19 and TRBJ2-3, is DGGITQSPKYLFRKEGQNVTLSCEQNLNHDAMYWYRQDPGQGLRLIYYSQIVNDFQKGDIAEGYSVSREKKESFPLTVTSAQKNPTAFYLCASLAGSTDTQYFGPGTRLTVL.

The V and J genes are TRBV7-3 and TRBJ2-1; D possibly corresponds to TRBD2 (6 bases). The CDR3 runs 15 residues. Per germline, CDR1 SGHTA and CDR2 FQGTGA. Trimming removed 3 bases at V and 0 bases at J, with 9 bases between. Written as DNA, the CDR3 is TGTGCCAGCAGCTTCCGCGGGGACTCCTACAATGAGCAGTTCTTC. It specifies CASSFRGDSYNEQFF.

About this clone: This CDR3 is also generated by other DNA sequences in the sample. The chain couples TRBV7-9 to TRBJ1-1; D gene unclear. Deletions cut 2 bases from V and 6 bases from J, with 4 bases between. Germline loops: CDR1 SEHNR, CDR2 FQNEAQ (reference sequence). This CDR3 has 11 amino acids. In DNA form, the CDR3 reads TGTGCCAGCAGCTTAACAGCTGAAGCTTTCTTT. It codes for CASSLTAEAFF. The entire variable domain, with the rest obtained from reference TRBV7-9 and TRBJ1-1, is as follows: DTGVSQNPRHKITKRGQNVTFRCDPISEHNRLYWYRQTLGQGPEFLTYFQNEAQLEKSRLLSDRFSAERPKGSFSTLEIQRTEQGDSAMYLCASSLTAEAFFGQGTRLTVV.

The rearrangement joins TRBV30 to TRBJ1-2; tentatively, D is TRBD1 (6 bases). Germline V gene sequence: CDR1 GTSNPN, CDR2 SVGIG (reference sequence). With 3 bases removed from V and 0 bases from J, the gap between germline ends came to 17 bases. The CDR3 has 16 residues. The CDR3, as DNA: TGTGCCTGGAGGAAACAGGGCAGTCAAGCTAACTATGGCTACACCTTC. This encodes CAWRKQGSQANYGYTF.

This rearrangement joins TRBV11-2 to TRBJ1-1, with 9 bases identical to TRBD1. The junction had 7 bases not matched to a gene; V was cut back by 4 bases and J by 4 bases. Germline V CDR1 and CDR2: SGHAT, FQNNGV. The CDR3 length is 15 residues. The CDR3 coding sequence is TGTGCCAGCAGCTGGAGCGGACAGGGGAGCACTGAAGCTTTCTTT. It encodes CASSWSGQGSTEAFF.

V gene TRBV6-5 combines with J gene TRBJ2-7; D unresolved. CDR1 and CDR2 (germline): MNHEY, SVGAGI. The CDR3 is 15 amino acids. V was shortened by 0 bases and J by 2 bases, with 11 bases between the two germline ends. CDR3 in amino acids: CASSYSNQDPYEQYF. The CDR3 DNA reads TGTGCCAGCAGTTACTCGAATCAGGATCCCTACGAGCAGTACTTC.

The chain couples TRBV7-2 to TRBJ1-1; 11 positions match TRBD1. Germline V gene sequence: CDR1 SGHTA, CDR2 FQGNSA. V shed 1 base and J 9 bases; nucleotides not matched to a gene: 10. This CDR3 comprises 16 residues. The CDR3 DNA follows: TGTGCCAGCAGCTTAGGGACAGGGGGCGCCGGACGTCAAGCTTTCTTT. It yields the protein CASSLGTGGAGRQAFF. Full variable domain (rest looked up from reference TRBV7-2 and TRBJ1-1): GAGVSQSPSNKVTEKGKDVELRCDPISGHTALYWYRQSLGQGLEFLIYFQGNSAPDKSGLPSDRFSAERTGGSVSTLTIQRTQQEDSAVYLCASSLGTGGAGRQAFFGQGTRLTVV.

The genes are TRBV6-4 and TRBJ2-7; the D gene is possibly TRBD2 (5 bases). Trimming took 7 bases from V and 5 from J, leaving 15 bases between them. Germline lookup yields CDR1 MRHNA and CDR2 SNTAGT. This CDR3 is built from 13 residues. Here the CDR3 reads CASTGGLRDEQYF. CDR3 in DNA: TGTGCCAGCACCGGCGGGCTTAGAGACGAGCAGTACTTC.

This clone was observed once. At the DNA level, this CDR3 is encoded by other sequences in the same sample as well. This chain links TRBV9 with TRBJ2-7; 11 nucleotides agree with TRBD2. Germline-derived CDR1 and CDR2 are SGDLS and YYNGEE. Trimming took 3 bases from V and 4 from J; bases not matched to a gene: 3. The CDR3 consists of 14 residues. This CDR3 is CASSEGTSGYEQYF. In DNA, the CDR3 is TGTGCCAGCAGCGAGGGGACTAGCGGTTACGAGCAGTACTTC.

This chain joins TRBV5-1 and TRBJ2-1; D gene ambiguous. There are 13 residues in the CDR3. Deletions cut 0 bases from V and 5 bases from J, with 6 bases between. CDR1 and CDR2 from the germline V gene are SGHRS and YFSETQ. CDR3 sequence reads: CASSLVAHNEQFF. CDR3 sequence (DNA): TGCGCCAGCAGCTTGGTAGCCCACAATGAGCAGTTCTTC.

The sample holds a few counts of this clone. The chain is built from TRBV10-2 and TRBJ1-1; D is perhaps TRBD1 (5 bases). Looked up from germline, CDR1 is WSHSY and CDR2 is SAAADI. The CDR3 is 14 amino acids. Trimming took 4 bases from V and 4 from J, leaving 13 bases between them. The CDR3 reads CASSVRTISTEAFF. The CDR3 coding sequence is TGCGCCAGCAGTGTTCGGACAATCAGCACTGAAGCTTTCTTT.

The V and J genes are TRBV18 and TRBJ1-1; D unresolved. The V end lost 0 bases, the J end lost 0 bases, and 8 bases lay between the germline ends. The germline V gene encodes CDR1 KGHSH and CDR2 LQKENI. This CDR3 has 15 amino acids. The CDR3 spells CASSPPEYMNTEAFF. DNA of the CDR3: TGTGCCAGCTCACCACCAGAGTACATGAACACTGAAGCTTTCTTT.

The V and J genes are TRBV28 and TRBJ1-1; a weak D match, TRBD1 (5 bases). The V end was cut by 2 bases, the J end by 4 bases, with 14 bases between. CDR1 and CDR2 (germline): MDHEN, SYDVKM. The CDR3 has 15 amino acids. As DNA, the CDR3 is TGTGCCAGCAGTTTAGGGGGAGGGTTGGTCACTGAAGCTTTCTTT. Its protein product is CASSLGGGLVTEAFF.

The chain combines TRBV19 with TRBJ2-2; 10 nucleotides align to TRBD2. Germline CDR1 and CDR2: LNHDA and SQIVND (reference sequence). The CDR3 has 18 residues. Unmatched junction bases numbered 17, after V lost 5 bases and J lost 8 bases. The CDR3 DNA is TGTGCCAGTAGTCCGAGACTAGCGGGTTCCGGCAGAGGGGGGGAGCTGTTTTTT. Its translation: CASSPRLAGSGRGGELFF.

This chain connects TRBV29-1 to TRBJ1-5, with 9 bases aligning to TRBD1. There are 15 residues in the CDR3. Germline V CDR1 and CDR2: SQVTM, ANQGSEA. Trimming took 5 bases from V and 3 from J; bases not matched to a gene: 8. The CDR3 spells CSVSRGQGHNQPQHF. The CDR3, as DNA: TGCAGCGTTTCTAGGGGACAGGGTCACAATCAGCCCCAGCATTTT. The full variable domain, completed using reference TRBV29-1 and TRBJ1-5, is SAVISQKPSRDICQRGTSLTIQCQVDSQVTMMFWYRQQPGQSLTLIATANQGSEATYESGFVIDKFPISRPNLTFSTLTVSNMSPEDSSIYLCSVSRGQGHNQPQHFGDGTRLSIL.

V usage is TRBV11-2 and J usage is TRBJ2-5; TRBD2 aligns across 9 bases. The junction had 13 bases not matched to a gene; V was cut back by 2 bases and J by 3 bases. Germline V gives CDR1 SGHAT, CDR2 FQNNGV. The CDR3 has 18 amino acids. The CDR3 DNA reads TGTGCCAGCAGCTTAAGCCTTGCGGGAGGGCCGAGGGAAGAGACCCAGTACTTC. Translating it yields CASSLSLAGGPREETQYF. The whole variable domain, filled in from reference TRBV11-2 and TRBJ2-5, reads EAGVAQSPRYKIIEKRQSVAFWCNPISGHATLYWYQQILGQGPKLLIQFQNNGVVDDSQLPKDRFSAERLKGVDSTLKIQPAKLEDSAVYLCASSLSLAGGPREETQYFGPGTRLLVL.

The CDR3 DNA follows: TGTGCCAGCTCCGGACGGCCGGACACCGGGGAGCTGTTTTTT. It specifies CASSGRPDTGELFF. The chain uses TRBV7-8 and TRBJ2-2; D is undetermined. The CDR3 is made up of 14 amino acids. CDR1 SGHVS and CDR2 FQNEAQ come from the germline V gene. V was clipped by 8 bases and J by 3 bases, with 13 bases between them. Drawing the rest from reference TRBV7-8 and TRBJ2-2, the complete variable domain is GAGVSQSPRYKVAKRGQDVALRCDPISGHVSLFWYQQALGQGPEFLTYFQNEAQLDKSGLPSDRFFAERPEGSVSTLKIQRTQQEDSAVYLCASSGRPDTGELFFGEGSRLTVL.

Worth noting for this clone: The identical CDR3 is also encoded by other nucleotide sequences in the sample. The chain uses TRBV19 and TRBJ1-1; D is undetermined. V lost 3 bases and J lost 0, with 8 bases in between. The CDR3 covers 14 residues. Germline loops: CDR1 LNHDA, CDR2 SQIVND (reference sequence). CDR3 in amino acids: CASSIPRLNTEAFF. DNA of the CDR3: TGTGCCAGTAGTATCCCAAGACTGAACACTGAAGCTTTCTTT. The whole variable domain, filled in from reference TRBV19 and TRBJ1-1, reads DGGITQSPKYLFRKEGQNVTLSCEQNLNHDAMYWYRQDPGQGLRLIYYSQIVNDFQKGDIAEGYSVSREKKESFPLTVTSAQKNPTAFYLCASSIPRLNTEAFFGQGTRLTVV.

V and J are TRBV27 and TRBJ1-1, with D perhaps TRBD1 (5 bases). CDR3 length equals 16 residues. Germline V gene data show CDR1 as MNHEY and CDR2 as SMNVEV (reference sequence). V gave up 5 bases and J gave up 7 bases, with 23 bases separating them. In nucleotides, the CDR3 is TGTGCCAGCAGTCCCCTTCGGGTACTCGGGGGTGGTGAAGCTTTCTTT. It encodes CASSPLRVLGGGEAFF.